One and the same sample provided the 26 T cell receptor beta chains below, sequenced in a study of blood T cell repertoires in COVID-19 (TCRdb year 2020). Receptor libraries were prepared by the immunoSEQ multiplex PCR assay. What TCRdb holds here is the immuneACCESS table cut down to in-frame rearrangements. Part of the clones is not present; checked against another copy, under half of the missing clones reflect an unresolved V gene, and the others are unexplained. The sample table lists tens of thousands of clones, approximately 82% of them with a count of one. About 5.8% of the sample lies in the top ten. Material: PBMCs or T cells enriched from blood (not recorded which). These receptors all stem from a woman between 45 and 65 years old with acute COVID-19.

The chain combines TRBV20-1 with TRBJ1-5, with D uncertain. V was clipped by 5 bases and J by 6 bases, with 8 bases between them. CDR3 length: 11 residues. The germline V gene encodes CDR1 DFQATT and CDR2 SNEGSKA (reference sequence). The CDR3 protein is CSAPLRQPQHF. The CDR3 bases are TGCAGTGCTCCCCTCCGTCAGCCCCAGCATTTT.

The gene calls are TRBV9 and TRBJ1-2, with 7 bases identical to TRBD1. CDR3 length: 14 residues. Trimming removed 4 bases from V and 4 bases from J; junction bases left unmatched: 7. CDR1 and CDR2 (germline): SGDLS, YYNGEE. The CDR3 DNA follows: TGTGCCAGCAGCTCCCTCCGGGACAGCTATGGCTACACCTTC. It codes for CASSSLRDSYGYTF.

V usage is TRBV7-6 and J usage is TRBJ1-6; possible D gene TRBD1, 6 bases. The CDR3 has 15 residues. V was cut by 5 bases and J by 5 bases, with 13 bases left in between. CDR1 is SGHVS, CDR2 FNYEAQ, per germline. The CDR3 sequence: CASSPRAGDNSPLHF. The CDR3, as DNA: TGTGCCAGCAGCCCCCGGGCAGGGGATAATTCACCCCTCCACTTT.

This chain uses TRBV9 with TRBJ2-3, with 7 bases aligning to TRBD1. CDR1 and CDR2 (germline): SGDLS, YYNGEE. The CDR3 has 15 amino acids. Trimming cost V 3 bases and J 6 bases; bases outside gene matches: 10. The CDR3 region has the DNA TGTGCCAGCAGCGAGGGTAGGGGGCTCTTTGATACGCAGTATTTT. It yields the protein CASSEGRGLFDTQYF. Full variable domain (outside the CDR3, taken from reference TRBV9 and TRBJ2-3): DSGVTQTPKHLITATGQRVTLRCSPRSGDLSVYWYQQSLDQGLQFLIQYYNGEERAKGNILERFSAQQFPDLHSELNLSSLELGDSALYFCASSEGRGLFDTQYFGPGTRLTVL.

The table lists this clone with a count of one. This sequence joins TRBV7-9 and TRBJ2-5; 7 bases fit TRBD2. CDR1 and CDR2 from the germline V gene are SEHNR and FQNEAQ (reference sequence). Trimming took 5 bases from V and 5 from J; bases not matched to a gene: 8. The CDR3 runs 14 residues. CDR3 coding DNA: TGTGCCAGCAGCCCTGGACTAGGTAGCGAGACCCAGTACTTC. Encoded protein: CASSPGLGSETQYF.

This clone appeared a few times. This sequence joins TRBV6-5 and TRBJ2-7; 11 nucleotides agree with TRBD1. This CDR3 has 15 residues. After removal of 6 bases from V and 2 bases from J, the junction contained 6 bases not matched to a gene. Germline values: CDR1 MNHEY, CDR2 SVGAGI. The CDR3 nucleotides are TGTGCCAGCAGCATTAGGGACAGGGGGACCTACGAGCAGTACTTC. It codes for CASSIRDRGTYEQYF.

V and J are TRBV12-5 and TRBJ2-5; 9 bases are a match to TRBD2. This CDR3 has 15 amino acids. In germline, CDR1 is LGHNT, CDR2 FRNRAP. With 5 bases clipped from V and 1 base from J, the junction kept 5 bases outside the gene matches. CDR3 protein: CASGTGTSFQETQYF. DNA for the CDR3: TGTGCTAGTGGTACCGGGACTAGCTTCCAAGAGACCCAGTACTTC.

The V call is TRBV5-1, the J call TRBJ2-3; tentative D call: TRBD2 (6 bases). V lost 0 bases to trimming and J lost 1 base, with 12 bases between them. The CDR3 loop spans 16 amino acids. Germline CDR1 and CDR2: SGHRS and YFSETQ. The CDR3 protein is CASSLGAGIRTDTQYF. The CDR3 region has the DNA TGCGCCAGCAGCTTGGGGGCGGGGATTCGCACAGATACGCAGTATTTT.

The chain links TRBV6-1 to TRBJ2-1, with a weak D call TRBD2 (6 bases). CDR3 length: 14 residues. Germline CDR1 MNHNS, CDR2 SASEGT. Trimming removed 2 bases at V and 5 bases at J, with 10 bases between. The CDR3 spells CASSEWGEHNEQFF. The CDR3 DNA sequence: TGTGCCAGCAGTGAATGGGGGGAGCACAATGAGCAGTTCTTC.

The table lists this clone with a few counts. CDR3 coding DNA: TGCGCCAGCATCATGGGGACTAGCGGGGCCGATACGCAGTATTTT. The encoded protein is CASIMGTSGADTQYF. J is TRBJ2-3 and V is TRBV5-1; 13 nucleotides line up with TRBD2. V was clipped by 6 bases and J by 6 bases; unmatched bases: 7. The germline gives CDR1 SGHRS, CDR2 YFSETQ. CDR3 length: 15 amino acids.

The rearrangement links TRBV20-1 to TRBJ2-7; the D is unclear. V lost 0 bases and J lost 4, with 4 bases in between. There are 11 residues in the CDR3. Germline V gene sequence: CDR1 DFQATT, CDR2 SNEGSKA (reference sequence). CDR3 sequence reads: CSARDQYEQYF. The CDR3 coding sequence is TGCAGTGCTAGAGACCAGTACGAGCAGTACTTC.

The chain combines TRBV11-1 with TRBJ2-2; TRBD1 might be the D (5 bases). This CDR3 comprises 14 residues. Between the trimmed V and J ends, which lost 2 bases and 6 bases, there was a span of 10 bases. Germline CDR1 is SGHAT and CDR2 is FQDESV (reference sequence). CDR3 nucleotide sequence: TGTGCCAGCAGCTTATTGGGGCCGGCCGGGGAGCTGTTTTTT. It is translated as CASSLLGPAGELFF.

This clone was seen only once. The rearrangement links TRBV10-1 to TRBJ2-1; D possibly corresponds to TRBD2 (7 bases). V lost 3 bases and J lost 4, with 13 bases in between. Germline V lookup: CDR1 WNHNN, CDR2 SYGVQD (reference sequence). CDR3 size: 15 residues. The CDR3 loop reads CASSDGGGLYNEQFF. The CDR3 DNA sequence: TGCGCCAGCAGTGATGGGGGGGGCCTTTACAATGAGCAGTTCTTC.

The chain joins TRBV11-2 to TRBJ2-7, with 13 bases aligning to TRBD2. The V and J ends lost 6 bases and 6 bases, in that order; junction bases with no gene match: 5. The germline V gene encodes CDR1 SGHAT and CDR2 FQNNGV. CDR3 length: 14 amino acids. The CDR3 DNA reads TGTGCCAGCAGGTTGACTAGCGGGGGGCCCGAGCAGTACTTC. The encoded protein is CASRLTSGGPEQYF.

The chain is built from TRBV4-2 and TRBJ1-2; perhaps TRBD1 as D (6 bases). CDR1 and CDR2 from the germline V gene are LGHNA and YNFKEQ. V was shortened by 0 bases and J by 1 base, with 12 bases between the two germline ends. This CDR3 is built from 16 residues. For the CDR3, the DNA is TGTGCCAGCAGCCAAGACGGGGGGGCCCTTAACTATGGCTACACCTTC. It is translated as CASSQDGGALNYGYTF.

The rearrangement uses TRBV5-1 and TRBJ1-2; 10 bases line up with TRBD1. The CDR3 contains 17 residues. V trimming: 0 bases; J trimming: 2 bases; junction bases outside the gene matches: 7. In germline, CDR1 is SGHRS, CDR2 YFSETQ. The CDR3 protein is CASSLAPGQGGNYGYTF. DNA of the CDR3: TGCGCCAGCAGCTTGGCCCCTGGACAGGGGGGAAACTATGGCTACACCTTC. Complete variable domain (other parts from reference TRBV5-1 and TRBJ1-2): KAGVTQTPRYLIKTRGQQVTLSCSPISGHRSVSWYQQTPGQGLQFLFEYFSETQRNKGNFPGRFSGRQFSNSRSEMNVSTLELGDSALYLCASSLAPGQGGNYGYTFGSGTRLTVV.

The chain uses TRBV4-2 and TRBJ1-2; D might be TRBD1 (6 bases). The CDR3 has 18 residues. Per the germline V gene, CDR1 is LGHNA and CDR2 is YNFKEQ. V dropped 1 base and J dropped 0 bases, with 18 bases sitting between them. The CDR3 reads CASSQGPEQGTSNYGYTF. DNA for the CDR3: TGTGCCAGCAGCCAAGGTCCCGAACAGGGAACCTCTAACTATGGCTACACCTTC.

This clone has more than one count but fewer than ten. The chain carries TRBV6-4 and TRBJ1-1; D may be TRBD1 (6 bases). This CDR3 is 14 amino acids long. Germline CDR1 reads MRHNA; CDR2 reads SNTAGT. Trimming took 2 bases from V and 8 from J, leaving 15 bases between them. The CDR3 region has the DNA TGTGCCAGCAGTGACACCTTGGACAGCCTCGAAGCTTTCTTT. Residues: CASSDTLDSLEAFF.

The chain employs TRBV5-1 and TRBJ2-1, with D possibly matching TRBD2 (5 bases). Germline loops: CDR1 SGHRS, CDR2 YFSETQ. Trimming shortened V by 4 bases and J by 6 bases, and 20 bases separated the two germline ends. The CDR3 runs 16 residues. CDR3 bases: TGCGCCAGCAGCAGGAGAGGGAGAGAGGACCTCAATGAGCAGTTCTTC. Translating it yields CASSRRGREDLNEQFF.

This chain links TRBV27 with TRBJ2-7, with a possible D match to TRBD2 (6 bases). The CDR3 totals 14 residues. Between the trimmed V and J ends, which lost 2 bases and 2 bases, there was a span of 10 bases. Per germline, CDR1 MNHEY and CDR2 SMNVEV (reference sequence). The CDR3 DNA is TGTGCCAGCAGTTTAGTCGGGGGAGCCTACGAGCAGTACTTC. It codes for CASSLVGGAYEQYF.

The chain links TRBV7-8 to TRBJ2-7, with a possible D match to TRBD1 (5 bases). The germline CDR1 and CDR2 sequences are SGHVS and FQNEAQ. This CDR3 is built from 14 residues. With 5 bases removed from V and 3 bases from J, the gap between germline ends came to 14 bases. The CDR3 is CASSLSQGVYEQYF. The DNA for the CDR3 is TGTGCCAGCAGCCTATCCCAAGGGGTCTACGAGCAGTACTTC.

V gene TRBV27 combines with J gene TRBJ1-2, with TRBD1 matching over 9 bases. The germline CDR1 and CDR2 sequences are MNHEY and SMNVEV (reference sequence). The CDR3 has 13 residues. The V and J ends lost 5 bases and 8 bases, in that order; junction bases with no gene match: 6. The CDR3 loop reads CASSKQGAGGYTF. The DNA for the CDR3 is TGTGCCAGCAGTAAACAGGGGGCTGGCGGCTACACCTTC.

V gene TRBV19 combines with J gene TRBJ1-3; 7 bases map to TRBD1. The CDR3 runs 15 residues. Germline V gene lookup returns CDR1 LNHDA and CDR2 SQIVND (reference sequence). The V gene end was trimmed by 7 bases and the J gene end by 1 base; junction bases not matched to a gene: 7. DNA of the CDR3: TGTGCCAGTACCACAGGGGAAGGGTCTGGAAACACCATATATTTT. The encoded protein is CASTTGEGSGNTIYF.

This clone was picked up one time. The chain has TRBV10-3 and TRBJ1-1; D is possibly TRBD1 (6 bases). The germline V gene has CDR1 ENHRY and CDR2 SYGVKD. The length of the CDR3 is 17 residues. The germline V and J ends were trimmed by 0 bases and 2 bases, with 16 bases remaining between them. The CDR3 DNA is TGTGCCATCAGTGAGTCTCCAGGGGAGTCAGGAAACACTGAAGCTTTCTTT. The encoded protein is CAISESPGESGNTEAFF.

The chain has TRBV4-2 and TRBJ2-3, with D tentatively TRBD2 (5 bases). The germline V gene encodes CDR1 LGHNA and CDR2 YNFKEQ. Trimming left V 3 bases short and J 6 bases short, with 7 bases between. This CDR3 spans 12 amino acids. The CDR3, as DNA: TGTGCCAGCAGCCATCCGGGGGATACGCAGTATTTT. This translates into CASSHPGDTQYF.

The rearrangement uses TRBV11-3 and TRBJ1-2, with 7 positions matching TRBD1. Losses at the gene ends were 5 bases for V and 4 bases for J; bases not matched to a gene: 7. Germline V gene sequence: CDR1 SGHNT, CDR2 YENEEA. This CDR3 region has 14 residues. CDR3 region: CASSRQGFGYGYTF. The CDR3, as DNA: TGTGCCAGCAGCCGACAGGGATTCGGCTATGGCTACACCTTC.